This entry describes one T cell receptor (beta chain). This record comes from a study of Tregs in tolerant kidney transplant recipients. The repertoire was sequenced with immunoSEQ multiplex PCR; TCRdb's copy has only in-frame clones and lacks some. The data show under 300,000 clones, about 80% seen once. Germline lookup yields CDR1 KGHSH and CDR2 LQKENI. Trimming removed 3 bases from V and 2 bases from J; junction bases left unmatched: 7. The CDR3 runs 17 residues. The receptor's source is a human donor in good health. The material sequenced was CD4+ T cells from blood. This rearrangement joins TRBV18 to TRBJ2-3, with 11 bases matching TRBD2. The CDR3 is CASSPGGTSGDTDTQYF. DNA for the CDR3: TGTGCCAGCTCACCGGGGGGGACTAGCGGTGACACAGATACGCAGTATTTT.